This T cell receptor (beta chain) comes out of a study of CD8 T cells in Susac syndrome. For the study at large: Each patient with Susac syndrome, at the time of blood draw, was therapy-naive, on corticosteroids, or on intravenous immunoglobulin alone.

Peripheral blood CD8+ and CD4+ T cells were profiled by TCR beta sequencing. When the RNA was reverse transcribed, random hexamers were used with an input of roughly 0.5 to 1 ug. TCRdb re-called the immunoSEQ multiplex PCR reads with MiXCR, one entry per CDR3 protein. Here the sample spans 140,000 to 150,000 distinct CDR3 sequences, more than 90% being singletons. The CDR3 sequence is 14 residues long. CDR1 and CDR2 (germline): MGHDK, SYGVNS. Trimming pared 8 bases from V and 5 bases from J, leaving 18 bases between. Sequencing was performed on CD4+ T cells from PBMCs. This chain uses TRBV25-1 with TRBJ2-5; no clear D. The TCR sequence derives from a human donor with Susac syndrome. The chain's CDR3 is CASQIIGMQETQYF. The CDR3 DNA reads TGTGCCAGCCAAATTATAGGGATGCAGGAGACCCAGTACTTC.